The 31 T cell receptor beta chains in this list originate from one sample, sequenced in a study of T-cell reconstitution after alpha-beta-depleted transplantation in children. It was with unique molecular identifiers that the TCRbeta library was prepared. TCRdb ran MiXCR on the PCR reads and lists one entry per CDR3 protein. The sample lists approximately 390,000 distinct CDR3 sequences; roughly a tenth were seen once. Here the sequenced sample was PBMCs from the stem cell graft donor, taken from the stem cell graft. The receptors here all came from a human donor who donated a stem cell graft to a child with acute myeloid leukemia.

This clonotype was found a few times. The chain employs TRBV15 and TRBJ1-4; D unclear. Germline V gene lookup returns CDR1 LNHNV and CDR2 YYDKDF (reference sequence). This CDR3 is built from 13 residues. V was clipped by 2 bases and J by 8 bases, with 9 bases between them. CDR3 bases: TGTGCCACCAGCAGAACGACGAGGGAAAAACTGTTTTTT. Translated: CATSRTTREKLFF.

The chain recombines TRBV20-1 with TRBJ2-1, with 10 bases that match TRBD2. Trimming at V came to 0 bases and at J to 9 bases, leaving 8 bases not matched to a gene. Germline-derived CDR1 and CDR2 are DFQATT and SNEGSKA (reference sequence). The CDR3 runs 15 residues. CDR3 sequence: CSARDYVAGGGEQFF. CDR3 in DNA: TGCAGTGCTAGAGATTACGTAGCGGGAGGAGGTGAGCAGTTCTTC.

The rearrangement joins TRBV19 to TRBJ1-2; possible D gene TRBD1, 5 bases. V lost 7 bases, J lost 2 bases, and 14 bases lay in between. CDR3 length: 14 amino acids. Germline values: CDR1 LNHDA, CDR2 SQIVND (reference sequence). CDR3 nucleotide sequence: TGTGCCAGTACTCATGAAGGGGCCAACTATGGCTACACCTTC. The encoded protein is CASTHEGANYGYTF.

This clonotype appeared a few times. The chain recombines TRBV7-2 with TRBJ2-1, with D possibly matching TRBD2 (5 bases). CDR3 length: 16 amino acids. In germline, CDR1 is SGHTA, CDR2 FQGNSA. V shed 1 base and J shed 7 bases, with 17 bases lying between them. The CDR3 DNA is TGTGCCAGCAGCTTAGAACTCCCTGGCGGCGGGAATGAGCAGTTCTTC. Protein: CASSLELPGGGNEQFF.

This clonotype was detected many times. The chain has TRBV7-9 and TRBJ2-2, with TRBD2 matching over 12 bases. The germline gives CDR1 SEHNR, CDR2 FQNEAQ (reference sequence). V lost 4 bases to trimming and J lost 10 bases; unmatched junction nucleotides: 10. The CDR3 has 16 residues. CDR3 bases: TGTGCCAGCAGCTCGCGGACTAGCGGGAATGGTGCGGAGCTGTTTTTT. Its protein is CASSSRTSGNGAELFF.

The J gene is TRBJ2-2, the V gene TRBV9, with no clear D. Between the trimmed V and J ends, which lost 0 bases and 0 bases, there was a span of 9 bases. Per germline, CDR1 SGDLS and CDR2 YYNGEE. This CDR3 contains 16 residues. CDR3 loop: CASSVGPEANTGELFF. In nucleotides, the CDR3 is TGTGCCAGCAGCGTAGGGCCTGAAGCGAACACCGGGGAGCTGTTTTTT.

This clonotype was counted only a few times. The chain joins TRBV12-3 or TRBV12-4 to TRBJ2-1, with 9 nucleotides matching TRBD1. The length of the CDR3 is 17 residues. With V trimmed by 3 bases and J by 3 bases, 9 bases remained unmatched. The CDR3, as DNA: TGTGCCAGCAGTTTTGCCCCGGGACAGGGAATCTACAATGAGCAGTTCTTC. It is translated as CASSFAPGQGIYNEQFF.

The V gene is TRBV20-1, the J gene TRBJ2-1; D remains ambiguous. Trimming stripped 6 bases from V and 8 bases from J, with 14 bases between. Germline V gene data show CDR1 as DFQATT and CDR2 as SNEGSKA (reference sequence). This CDR3 has 12 residues. In DNA, the CDR3 is TGCAGTGCCTACATATCGGCCGATGAGCAGTTCTTC. This encodes CSAYISADEQFF.

The rearrangement joins TRBV12-3 or TRBV12-4 to TRBJ2-5, with unresolved D. The CDR3 is made up of 13 amino acids. V lost 7 bases, J lost 5 bases, and 14 bases lay in between. The CDR3 loop is CASTLGPGETQYF. The CDR3 DNA sequence: TGTGCCAGCACTTTGGGTCCCGGTGAGACCCAGTACTTC.

This clonotype has at least ten counts. The chain uses TRBV5-1 and TRBJ2-7; D is uncertain. The CDR3 is 15 residues long. V was pared by 0 bases and J by 0 bases, with 10 bases between. Germline V gives CDR1 SGHRS, CDR2 YFSETQ. For the CDR3, the DNA is TGCGCCAGCAGCTTGGCAGCGCTAGGCTCCTACGAGCAGTACTTC. Translation gives CASSLAALGSYEQYF.

This clonotype has a handful of counts. This chain links TRBV6-1 with TRBJ2-1; TRBD2 matches at 7 bases. Per germline, CDR1 MNHNS and CDR2 SASEGT. J was trimmed by 0 bases and V by 5 bases; bases with no gene match: 4. This CDR3 is 15 amino acids long. DNA of the CDR3: TGTGCCAGCAGTCGAGCGGGAAGCTCCTACAATGAGCAGTTCTTC. Protein sequence: CASSRAGSSYNEQFF.

This clonotype was detected ten times or more. This chain links TRBV9 with TRBJ2-3; D is unresolved. The germline V and J ends were trimmed by 5 bases and 4 bases, with 5 bases remaining between them. The germline V gene encodes CDR1 SGDLS and CDR2 YYNGEE. The CDR3 runs to 11 residues. CDR3 loop: CASSRSDTQYF. CDR3 coding DNA: TGTGCCAGCAGTAGATCAGATACGCAGTATTTT.

The chain recombines TRBV7-9 with TRBJ2-3; no firm D call. Germline loops: CDR1 SEHNR, CDR2 FQNEAQ (reference sequence). The length of the CDR3 is 16 residues. V lost 5 bases and J lost 0, with 15 bases in between. In DNA form, the CDR3 reads TGTGCCAGCAGCCCTCGGTCCGGTAAAAGCACAGATACGCAGTATTTT. Amino acids: CASSPRSGKSTDTQYF.

There are many counts of this clonotype. V usage is TRBV7-9 and J usage is TRBJ1-5; D unresolved. Trimming took 5 bases from V and 3 from J, leaving 8 bases between them. Germline lookup yields CDR1 SEHNR and CDR2 FQNEAQ (reference sequence). The CDR3 runs to 13 residues. CDR3 in DNA: TGTGCCAGCAGCGAACTTCCCAATCAGCCCCAGCATTTT. As protein: CASSELPNQPQHF.

This chain joins TRBV4-1 and TRBJ1-6; unclear D gene. This CDR3 comprises 15 residues. The V gene lost 0 bases and the J gene lost 7 bases, with 10 bases spanning the gap. Germline CDR1 and CDR2: MGHRA and YSYEKL. The CDR3 loop is CASSQESETNSPLHF. The CDR3 nucleotides are TGCGCCAGCAGCCAAGAATCCGAGACAAATTCACCCCTCCACTTT.

This clonotype came up a few times. The chain has TRBV18 and TRBJ2-7; TRBD2 aligns across 11 bases. Trimming at V came to 2 bases and at J to 2 bases, leaving 2 bases not matched to a gene. CDR3 length: 15 amino acids. CDR1 and CDR2 from the germline V gene are KGHSH and LQKENI. The CDR3 DNA sequence: TGTGCCAGCTCACCATTACTAGCGGGAGCCTACGAGCAGTACTTC. This sequence encodes CASSPLLAGAYEQYF.

This clonotype was seen ten or more times. This chain joins TRBV29-1 and TRBJ1-1, with 9 positions matching TRBD1. V gave up 0 bases and J gave up 4 bases; unmatched junction bases: 9. The CDR3 runs to 16 residues. The germline CDR1 and CDR2 sequences are SQVTM and ANQGSEA. As DNA, the CDR3 is TGCAGCGTTGAAGATCCCCCCGGGACAGGGCCCACTGAAGCTTTCTTT. This gives the protein CSVEDPPGTGPTEAFF.

The rearrangement uses TRBV7-8 and TRBJ1-1; 7 bases are shared with TRBD1. V shed 5 bases, J shed 3 bases, and the junction held 6 bases outside the gene matches. Germline-derived CDR1 and CDR2 are SGHVS and FQNEAQ. The CDR3 runs to 14 residues. The CDR3 DNA is TGTGCCAGCAGCGAAATCCAGGGGGACACTGAAGCTTTCTTT. Its translation is CASSEIQGDTEAFF.

This clonotype showed up just a few times. The chain is built from TRBV18 and TRBJ1-1; D is uncertain. The V end lost 4 bases, the J end lost 1 base, and 13 bases lay between the germline ends. The CDR3 consists of 15 residues. Germline CDR1 is KGHSH and CDR2 is LQKENI. The CDR3 here is CASSLQEPRNTEAFF. The CDR3 DNA is TGTGCCAGCTCACTTCAGGAGCCAAGGAACACTGAAGCTTTCTTT.

This clonotype was observed many times. The chain joins TRBV5-5 to TRBJ2-2; 14 bases are shared with TRBD2. After removal of 4 bases from V and 6 bases from J, the junction contained 5 bases not matched to a gene. From germline, CDR1 is SGHKS and CDR2 YYEKEE (reference sequence). This CDR3 is built from 16 residues. The CDR3 sequence: CASSTLGLAGAGELFF. DNA of the CDR3: TGTGCCAGCAGCACCCTGGGACTAGCGGGGGCCGGGGAGCTGTTTTTT. Variable domain in full (rest from reference TRBV5-5 and TRBJ2-2): DAGVTQSPTHLIKTRGQQVTLRCSPISGHKSVSWYQQVLGQGPQFIFQYYEKEERGRGNFPDRFSARQFPNYSSELNVNALLLGDSALYLCASSTLGLAGAGELFFGEGSRLTVL.

This clonotype was found many times. In nucleotides, the CDR3 is TGCAGCGCCCAAGGGGGGGCTACAGATACGCAGTATTTT. It is translated as CSAQGGATDTQYF. V and J are TRBV29-1 and TRBJ2-3; perhaps TRBD2 as D (7 bases). This CDR3 contains 13 residues. Between the trimmed V and J ends, which lost 7 bases and 3 bases, there was a span of 14 bases. From germline, CDR1 is SQVTM and CDR2 ANQGSEA.

This clonotype was observed a handful of times. CDR3 nucleotide sequence: TGTGCCAGCAGTTATAGGACTAGCGGGAGTGGGGGGTATTATGAGCAGTTCTTC. The encoded protein is CASSYRTSGSGGYYEQFF. This chain uses TRBV7-8 with TRBJ2-1; 13 bases fit TRBD2. Germline CDR1 is SGHVS and CDR2 is FQNEAQ. The CDR3 loop spans 18 amino acids. With V trimmed by 6 bases and J by 8 bases, 16 bases remained unmatched.

This clonotype was seen ten or more times. This rearrangement joins TRBV12-3 or TRBV12-4 to TRBJ2-2; D gene uncertain. V was shortened by 2 bases and J by 0 bases, with 7 bases between the two germline ends. The CDR3 is 15 residues long. CDR3: CASSLWAANTGELFF. DNA for the CDR3: TGTGCCAGCAGTTTATGGGCGGCGAACACCGGGGAGCTGTTTTTT.

This clonotype was recorded many times. The V gene is TRBV15, the J gene TRBJ1-2; 7 nucleotides align to TRBD1. CDR3 length equals 13 residues. With V trimmed by 3 bases and J by 8 bases, 6 bases remained unmatched. The germline V gene encodes CDR1 LNHNV and CDR2 YYDKDF (reference sequence). CDR3 sequence: CATSSSGTEGYTF. CDR3 DNA: TGTGCCACCAGCAGCTCCGGGACAGAAGGCTACACCTTC.

The chain uses TRBV5-1 and TRBJ2-5; TRBD2 aligns across 8 bases. Losses at the gene ends were 4 bases for V and 5 bases for J; bases not matched to a gene: 13. The CDR3 is 16 amino acids. From germline, CDR1 is SGHRS and CDR2 YFSETQ. The CDR3 is CASSQRLSGSGETQYF. CDR3 sequence (DNA): TGCGCCAGCAGCCAAAGATTAAGCGGGAGCGGGGAGACCCAGTACTTC.

This clonotype turned up a few times. The V and J genes are TRBV5-6 and TRBJ2-7; the match to TRBD2 covers 7 bases. The ends lost 2 bases at V and 5 bases at J; junction bases unmatched: 16. This CDR3 is 17 amino acids long. Germline CDR1 and CDR2: SGHDT and YYEEEE. CDR3 amino acids: CASSFAGPGTTANEQYF. CDR3 DNA: TGTGCCAGCAGCTTCGCGGGGCCCGGGACTACCGCCAACGAGCAGTACTTC.

This clonotype was counted ten times or more. The V call is TRBV29-1, the J call TRBJ1-1; tentative D call: TRBD1 (5 bases). V lost 7 bases and J 11 bases, leaving 20 bases between the germline ends. This CDR3 is 12 amino acids long. The V gene's germline CDR1 is SQVTM and CDR2 ANQGSEA. The CDR3 DNA follows: TGCAGCGCCGCCCGGGACCAGACTAACGCTTTCTTT. Translation: CSAARDQTNAFF.

This sequence joins TRBV12-3 or TRBV12-4 and TRBJ2-5, with TRBD2 matching over 8 bases. V trimming: 3 bases; J trimming: 0 bases; junction bases outside the gene matches: 9. CDR3 size: 17 residues. CDR3 in DNA: TGTGCCAGCAGTTTTTGGGCGGGGGGTCGATACCAAGAGACCCAGTACTTC. This sequence encodes CASSFWAGGRYQETQYF.

This clonotype appeared a few times. V gene TRBV5-6 combines with J gene TRBJ2-1, with 10 bases identical to TRBD1. After removal of 4 bases from V and 7 bases from J, the junction contained 8 bases not matched to a gene. CDR3 length: 15 residues. The germline V gene has CDR1 SGHDT and CDR2 YYEEEE. The DNA for the CDR3 is TGTGCCAGCAGCCCAGCCGGACAGGGGGTTAATGAGCAGTTCTTC. The encoded protein is CASSPAGQGVNEQFF.

This rearrangement joins TRBV5-5 to TRBJ2-7, with D maybe TRBD1 (6 bases). The ends were cut back, 2 bases at V and 3 bases at J, with 18 bases in the middle. This CDR3 spans 16 amino acids. Germline V gives CDR1 SGHKS, CDR2 YYEKEE (reference sequence). CDR3 coding DNA: TGTGCCAGCAGCTTCCAACCGAGACAGGAGGTCTACGAGCAGTACTTC. This translates into CASSFQPRQEVYEQYF.

This sequence joins TRBV6-2 or TRBV6-3 and TRBJ2-1; tentatively, D is TRBD2 (5 bases). Germline loops: CDR1 MNHEY, CDR2 SVGEGT. The V end lost 2 bases, the J end lost 7 bases, and 9 bases lay between the germline ends. The CDR3 consists of 13 residues. CDR3 sequence reads: CASSYTDWNEQFF. In nucleotides, the CDR3 is TGTGCCAGCAGTTACACGGACTGGAATGAGCAGTTCTTC.